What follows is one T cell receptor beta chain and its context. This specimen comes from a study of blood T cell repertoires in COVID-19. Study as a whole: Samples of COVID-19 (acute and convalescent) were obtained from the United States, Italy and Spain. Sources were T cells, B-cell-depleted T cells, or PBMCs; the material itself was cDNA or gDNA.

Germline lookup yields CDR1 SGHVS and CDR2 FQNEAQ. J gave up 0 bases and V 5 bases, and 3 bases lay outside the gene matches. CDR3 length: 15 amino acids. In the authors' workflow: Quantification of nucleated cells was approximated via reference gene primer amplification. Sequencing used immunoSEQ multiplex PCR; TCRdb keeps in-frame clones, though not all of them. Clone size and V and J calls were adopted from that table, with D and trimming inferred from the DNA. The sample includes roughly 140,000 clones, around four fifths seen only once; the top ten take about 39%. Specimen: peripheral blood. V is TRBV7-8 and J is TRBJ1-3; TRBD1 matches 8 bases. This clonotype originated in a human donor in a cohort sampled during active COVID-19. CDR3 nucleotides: TGTGCCAGCAGCGCACAGGGGGGCTCTGGAAACACCATATATTTT. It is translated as CASSAQGGSGNTIYF.